This T cell receptor (beta chain) emerged from a study of shared clonotypes between healthy human individuals. Measured with immunoSEQ multiplex PCR; TCRdb has only the in-frame clones, and not every one. The sample has roughly 120,000 clones, around two thirds seen once. This clone occurred many times. Germline V gene sequence: CDR1 MNHNS, CDR2 SASEGT. The CDR3 has 14 residues. V shed 5 bases and J 5 bases; nucleotides not matched to a gene: 4. CD45RO+ cells were combined with CCR7-negative CD45RA+ TemRA cells to form CD8 memory. This clonotype was obtained from a woman aged 30 to 39 in good health. The specimen was memory CD8+ T cells sorted from blood. Subset noted: CD45RO+ cells pooled with CCR7-negative TemRA cells. The chain uses TRBV6-1 and TRBJ1-1; TRBD1 agrees at 11 bases. The CDR3 sequence: CASSWTGGRTEAFF. The CDR3 DNA follows: TGTGCCAGCAGTTGGACAGGGGGCAGGACTGAAGCTTTCTTT.